The rows below give T cell receptor beta chains drawn from one sample of a study of blood T cells in healthy people across ages. In TCRdb, the 5' RACE reads were re-called with MiXCR into one record per CDR3 protein. The table records 500,000 to 550,000 distinct CDR3 sequences, less than 25% of them present only once. Another study also made use of these data, one on T cells of mothers and their children.

Sequencing was carried out using blood. These receptors came from a boy between 10 and 17 years old in good health. The CDR3 runs from the conserved cysteine through the conserved F or W. The D gene is left open where the match is weak. Clone size, where shown, is once, few, many, or a class for clones that have expanded.

j_gene | v_gene | d_gene | abundance | CDR3aa | CDR3nt
TRBJ1-2 | TRBV20-1 | TRBD1 | NA | CSASRGQGEYGYTF | TGCAGTGCTAGCCGGGGACAGGGCGAGTATGGCTACACCTTC
TRBJ2-7 | TRBV3-1 | NA | NA | CASSHSTGSYEQYF | TGTGCCAGCAGCCACTCAACAGGCTCCTACGAGCAGTACTTC
TRBJ1-1 | TRBV7-2 | NA | few | CASSIQVAPKAFF | TGTGCCAGCAGCATCCAGGTTGCACCCAAAGCTTTCTTT
TRBJ2-1 | TRBV3-1 | TRBD2 | NA | CASSRASGYNEQFF | TGTGCCAGCAGCCGGGCTAGCGGCTACAATGAGCAGTTCTTC
TRBJ2-3 | TRBV4-3 | NA | NA | CASSQDPRRPDTQYF | TGCGCCAGCAGCCAAGATCCTCGTAGGCCAGATACGCAGTATTTT
TRBJ2-2 | TRBV7-9 | TRBD1 | NA | CASSSTNRGLLNTGELFF | TGTGCCAGCAGCAGTACAAATAGGGGGCTCCTAAACACCGGGGAGCTGTTTTTT
TRBJ2-5 | TRBV7-9 | NA | few | CASSWIETQYF | TGTGCCAGCAGCTGGATTGAGACCCAGTACTTC
TRBJ2-2 | TRBV29-1 | TRBD1 | few | CSVETGPNTGELFF | TGCAGCGTTGAGACAGGGCCGAACACCGGGGAGCTGTTTTTT
TRBJ2-3 | TRBV5-1 | NA | few | CASSTDHHTDTQYF | TGCGCCAGCAGCACGGACCACCACACAGATACGCAGTATTTT
TRBJ2-6 | TRBV3-1 | NA | NA | CASSQGISGANVLTF | TGTGCCAGCAGCCAAGGGATCTCTGGGGCCAACGTCCTGACTTTC